The 2 T cell receptor beta chains presented below share a single source sample, sequenced in a study of T-cell reconstitution after alpha-beta-depleted transplantation in children. As it was prepared, the TCRbeta library received unique molecular identifiers. TCRdb reanalysed the PCR reads using MiXCR and keeps one entry per CDR3 protein. Of some 120,000 distinct CDR3 sequences in the sample, about 9.9% were seen once. Sequenced material: PBMCs, mostly from graft donor cells, taken 180 days after TCRalphabeta/CD19-depleted stem cell transplant. These receptors came from a girl under three years old who had a stem cell transplant for combined immunodeficiency, so the T cells may come from the graft donor.

This clonotype turned up a few times. The CDR3 bases are TGCGCCAGCAGCTTGGCCGGGGACAGCTCCTACAATGAGCAGTTCTTC. It encodes CASSLAGDSSYNEQFF. The J gene is TRBJ2-1, the V gene TRBV5-1, with TRBD1 identical over 7 bases. The CDR3 is 16 amino acids. Germline CDR1 and CDR2: SGHRS and YFSETQ. Trimming removed 0 bases from V and 0 bases from J; junction bases left unmatched: 3. Together with reference TRBV5-1 and TRBJ2-1, the CDR3 gives the full variable domain: KAGVTQTPRYLIKTRGQQVTLSCSPISGHRSVSWYQQTPGQGLQFLFEYFSETQRNKGNFPGRFSGRQFSNSRSEMNVSTLELGDSALYLCASSLAGDSSYNEQFFGPGTRLTVL.

This clonotype was detected ten times or more. A much larger clone lies one base from this, so it may be a read error. CDR3 region: CASSLQGRRQYF. The CDR3 coding sequence is TGTGCCAGCAGCTTACAGGGACGGAGGCAGTATTTT. V and J are TRBV13 and TRBJ2-3; D assignment may be TRBD1 or TRBD2 (5 bases each). Looked up from germline, CDR1 is PRHDT and CDR2 is FYEKMQ (reference sequence). The V end was cut by 2 bases, the J end by 11 bases, with 11 bases between. CDR3 size: 12 residues. Looking up the rest from reference TRBV13 and TRBJ2-3 gives the full variable domain: AAGVIQSPRHLIKEKRETATLKCYPIPRHDTVYWYQQGPGQDPQFLISFYEKMQSDKGSIPDRFSAQQFSDYHSELNMSSLELGDSALYFCASSLQGRRQYFGPGTRLTVL.